These 29 T cell receptor beta chains share one sample of origin, sequenced in a study of blood T cell repertoires in COVID-19. TCRdb's table, derived via immunoSEQ multiplex PCR, lists solely in-frame clones and lacks some. The table lists fewer than 200,000 clones, about 90% of them singletons, with about a fifth in the top ten. Specimen: peripheral blood. These receptors were obtained from a man aged 65 to 85 with active or convalescent COVID-19.

V usage is TRBV29-1 and J usage is TRBJ1-1, with a possible D match to TRBD1 (6 bases). The CDR3 totals 14 residues. Trimming took off 8 bases at V and 0 bases at J, with 16 bases between the two ends. Germline CDR1 is SQVTM and CDR2 is ANQGSEA. This CDR3 is CSIQGHGLNTEAFF. In nucleotides, the CDR3 is TGCAGCATTCAGGGGCACGGCCTGAACACTGAAGCTTTCTTT.

The J gene is TRBJ1-1, the V gene TRBV7-2; D is unresolved. Germline values: CDR1 SGHTA, CDR2 FQGNSA. The CDR3 totals 14 residues. The V end lost 4 bases, the J end lost 0 bases, and 9 bases lay between the germline ends. DNA for the CDR3: TGTGCCAGCAGCTCGGGTAGCTTGAACACTGAAGCTTTCTTT. This sequence encodes CASSSGSLNTEAFF.

The chain has TRBV4-3 and TRBJ1-4; D is uncertain. The V gene's germline CDR1 is LGHNA and CDR2 YSLEER. This CDR3 region has 12 residues. V was trimmed by 5 bases and J by 7 bases, leaving 8 bases between them. Written as DNA, the CDR3 is TGCGCCAGCAGCGGGCTGGGTGAAAAACTGTTTTTT. Amino acid sequence: CASSGLGEKLFF.

This sequence joins TRBV21-1 and TRBJ2-2; the tabulated D call, TRBD1, remains unverified against the DNA. TRBV21-1 has pseudogene status. The CDR3 runs to 14 residues. CDR3 coding DNA: TGTGCCAGCAGCAACACAGGGGCGGCCGGGGAGCTGTTTTTT. Protein: CASSNTGAAGELFF.

The V call is TRBV3-1 (or the pseudogene TRBV3-2), the J call TRBJ1-2; D uncertain. Germline CDR1 is LGHDT and CDR2 is YNNKEL (reference sequence). V was shortened by 0 bases and J by 5 bases, with 10 bases between the two germline ends. The CDR3 has 14 residues. This CDR3 reads CASSQEGSGYGYTF. CDR3 DNA sequence: TGTGCCAGCAGCCAAGAGGGGAGCGGGTATGGCTACACCTTC.

The rearrangement uses TRBV10-2 and TRBJ2-7; TRBD1 matches 8 bases. Per germline, CDR1 WSHSY and CDR2 SAAADI. Trimming took 6 bases from V and 2 from J; bases not matched to a gene: 3. There are 13 residues in the CDR3. Written as DNA, the CDR3 is TGCGCCAGCAGGCAGGGGGCGGCCTACGAGCAGTACTTC. Protein sequence: CASRQGAAYEQYF.

In DNA form, the CDR3 reads TGTGCCAGCAGCCTCCGCCAGGGCACTGAAGCTTTCTTT. This gives the protein CASSLRQGTEAFF. The V and J genes are TRBV7-2 and TRBJ1-1, with a tentative D call TRBD1 (5 bases). CDR3 length: 13 residues. In germline, CDR1 is SGHTA, CDR2 FQGNSA. V was trimmed by 5 bases and J by 4 bases, leaving 11 bases between them.

This sequence joins TRBV7-3 and TRBJ2-1, with TRBD1 matching over 11 bases. The CDR3 extends over 14 amino acids. After removal of 6 bases from V and 9 bases from J, the junction contained 7 bases not matched to a gene. CDR1 and CDR2 (germline): SGHTA, FQGTGA. This chain's CDR3 is CASRRTGGFGEQFF. CDR3 bases: TGTGCCAGCAGACGGACAGGGGGCTTTGGTGAGCAGTTCTTC.

The rearrangement links TRBV28 to TRBJ2-7, with 8 bases aligning to TRBD1. V lost 1 base, J lost 4 bases, and 12 bases stayed unmatched. Germline V gene data show CDR1 as MDHEN and CDR2 as SYDVKM. This CDR3 comprises 17 residues. The CDR3 DNA is TGTGCCAGCAGTTTATACCGTTTTAGGGACAGGAATTACGAGCAGTACTTC. Its protein product is CASSLYRFRDRNYEQYF.

This clone was recorded at least ten times. The genes are TRBV4-1 and TRBJ1-5; unclear D gene. The CDR3 contains 15 residues. In germline, CDR1 is MGHRA, CDR2 YSYEKL. Trimming took off 1 base at V and 3 bases at J, with 10 bases between the two ends. In DNA, the CDR3 is TGCGCCAGCAGCCAAGCGCGGGGAGTCAATCAGCCCCAGCATTTT. This translates into CASSQARGVNQPQHF.

The rearrangement joins TRBV2 to TRBJ1-5; D possibly corresponds to TRBD1 (5 bases). V shed 4 bases and J shed 7 bases, with 17 bases lying between them. CDR1 and CDR2 (germline): SNHLY, FYNNEI. The CDR3 runs to 15 residues. CDR3 DNA: TGTGCCAGCAGTGGGCCCTCGGGGGTAAGGCAGCCCCAGCATTTT. Translating gives CASSGPSGVRQPQHF.

The genes are TRBV4-1 and TRBJ1-4; 7 nucleotides line up with TRBD1. After removal of 5 bases from V and 0 bases from J, the junction contained 9 bases not matched to a gene. CDR1 MGHRA and CDR2 YSYEKL come from the germline V gene. This CDR3 comprises 17 residues. The CDR3 reads CASSGTATVATNEKLFF. The CDR3, as DNA: TGCGCCAGCAGCGGGACAGCGACGGTTGCAACTAATGAAAAACTGTTTTTT.

V gene TRBV9 combines with J gene TRBJ1-6; D might be TRBD1 (5 bases). The CDR3 sequence is 13 residues long. The V end was cut by 4 bases, the J end by 6 bases, with 8 bases between. The germline V gene encodes CDR1 SGDLS and CDR2 YYNGEE. CDR3 DNA sequence: TGTGCCAGCAGCTGGGGGGGTAATTCACCCCTCCACTTT. It specifies CASSWGGNSPLHF. The full variable domain, its missing parts supplied by reference TRBV9 and TRBJ1-6, is DSGVTQTPKHLITATGQRVTLRCSPRSGDLSVYWYQQSLDQGLQFLIQYYNGEERAKGNILERFSAQQFPDLHSELNLSSLELGDSALYFCASSWGGNSPLHFGNGTRLTVT.

The genes are TRBV3-1 (or the pseudogene TRBV3-2) and TRBJ1-2, with a possible D match to TRBD1 (5 bases). Germline values: CDR1 LGHDT, CDR2 YNNKEL (reference sequence). CDR3 length: 14 residues. Trimming shortened V by 6 bases and J by 1 base, and 12 bases separated the two germline ends. The CDR3 here is CASRVAGGNYGYTF. CDR3 sequence (DNA): TGTGCCAGCAGGGTTGCGGGGGGTAACTATGGCTACACCTTC.

This CDR3 is CASSQADRGGKLFF. Here the CDR3 DNA reads TGCGCCAGCAGTCAAGCAGACAGGGGAGGAAAACTGTTTTTT. This chain uses TRBV23-1 with TRBJ1-4; 8 bases are a match to TRBD1. TRBV23-1 carries the ORF label, with uncertain function. After removal of 2 bases from V and 10 bases from J, the junction contained 6 bases not matched to a gene. This CDR3 spans 14 amino acids.

The chain is built from TRBV18 and TRBJ1-5; possible D gene TRBD1, 5 bases. CDR1 is KGHSH, CDR2 LQKENI, per germline. The CDR3 sequence is 14 residues long. Trimming stripped 3 bases from V and 4 bases from J, with 10 bases between. The CDR3 bases are TGTGCCAGCTCACCGCAGGGTACTAATCAGCCCCAGCATTTT. It yields the protein CASSPQGTNQPQHF.

The DNA of the CDR3 is TGTGCCAGCTCCCGGGGACAGGCGGACAATCAGCCCCAGCATTTT. Protein sequence: CASSRGQADNQPQHF. This sequence joins TRBV18 and TRBJ1-5; 8 bases are shared with TRBD1. Germline assignment: CDR1 KGHSH and CDR2 LQKENI. CDR3 length: 15 residues. After removal of 6 bases from V and 3 bases from J, the junction contained 7 bases not matched to a gene.

J is TRBJ1-2 and V is TRBV7-9; 11 nucleotides line up with TRBD1. Germline CDR1 and CDR2: SEHNR and FQNEAQ (reference sequence). With 4 bases clipped from V and 4 bases from J, the junction kept 11 bases outside the gene matches. The CDR3 spans 17 residues. CDR3 protein: CASSSIRDRGNIYGYTF. DNA of the CDR3: TGTGCCAGCAGCTCCATAAGGGACAGGGGGAACATCTATGGCTACACCTTC. Variable domain in full (rest from reference TRBV7-9 and TRBJ1-2): DTGVSQNPRHKITKRGQNVTFRCDPISEHNRLYWYRQTLGQGPEFLTYFQNEAQLEKSRLLSDRFSAERPKGSFSTLEIQRTEQGDSAMYLCASSSIRDRGNIYGYTFGSGTRLTVV.

V is TRBV27 and J is TRBJ1-4; 7 nucleotides match TRBD1. The CDR3 is made up of 14 amino acids. The V segment lost 4 bases and the J segment 11 bases; nucleotides outside the gene matches: 10. Germline CDR1 is MNHEY and CDR2 is SMNVEV (reference sequence). CDR3 protein: CASSSTGVRYKLFF. As DNA, the CDR3 is TGTGCCAGCAGTTCAACAGGGGTTAGGTATAAACTGTTTTTT. The variable domain in full, with the rest retrieved from reference TRBV27 and TRBJ1-4, is EAQVTQNPRYLITVTGKKLTVTCSQNMNHEYMSWYRQDPGLGLRQIYYSMNVEVTDKGDVPEGYKVSRKEKRNFPLILESPSPNQTSLYFCASSSTGVRYKLFFGSGTQLSVL.

This clone has more than one count but fewer than ten. The chain is built from TRBV11-2 and TRBJ2-7; 8 bases agree with TRBD2. The V gene's germline CDR1 is SGHAT and CDR2 FQNNGV. The length of the CDR3 is 13 residues. With V trimmed by 6 bases and J by 6 bases, 7 bases remained unmatched. This CDR3 reads CASSTGGRIEQYF. The CDR3 bases are TGTGCCAGCAGTACGGGAGGGCGGATCGAGCAGTACTTC.

The J gene is TRBJ2-3, the V gene TRBV5-1; 10 positions match TRBD2. Losses at the gene ends were 6 bases for V and 1 base for J; bases not matched to a gene: 11. The germline gives CDR1 SGHRS, CDR2 YFSETQ. The CDR3 is made up of 17 amino acids. CDR3: CASTLGAGTSGTDTQYF. The CDR3 DNA reads as TGCGCCAGCACCCTAGGAGCCGGGACTAGCGGCACAGATACGCAGTATTTT. The variable domain in full, completed from reference TRBV5-1 and TRBJ2-3, reads KAGVTQTPRYLIKTRGQQVTLSCSPISGHRSVSWYQQTPGQGLQFLFEYFSETQRNKGNFPGRFSGRQFSNSRSEMNVSTLELGDSALYLCASTLGAGTSGTDTQYFGPGTRLTVL.

This sequence joins TRBV7-2 and TRBJ1-1; weak D call: TRBD1 (6 bases). In germline, CDR1 is SGHTA, CDR2 FQGNSA. The CDR3 contains 16 residues. The V end lost 2 bases, the J end lost 0 bases, and 13 bases lay between the germline ends. In DNA form, the CDR3 reads TGTGCCAGCAGCTTAAGCCGGCAGGGGATGAACACTGAAGCTTTCTTT. This sequence encodes CASSLSRQGMNTEAFF.

The chain uses TRBV20-1 and TRBJ1-2; tentatively, D is TRBD1 (6 bases). The CDR3 is 16 amino acids. Trimming stripped 3 bases from V and 4 bases from J, with 21 bases between. Germline V gene data show CDR1 as DFQATT and CDR2 as SNEGSKA (reference sequence). The CDR3 reads CSASPPGNLRGYGYTF. The CDR3 DNA sequence: TGCAGTGCTAGTCCCCCGGGGAATCTCAGGGGCTATGGCTACACCTTC.

The chain links TRBV5-1 to TRBJ1-1; D is unresolved. This CDR3 is built from 15 residues. Trimming stripped 0 bases from V and 0 bases from J, with 9 bases between. In germline, CDR1 is SGHRS, CDR2 YFSETQ. The CDR3 here is CASSLAGSMNTEAFF. CDR3 bases: TGCGCCAGCAGCTTGGCGGGTAGCATGAACACTGAAGCTTTCTTT.

The rearrangement joins TRBV19 to TRBJ2-1, with TRBD2 matching over 7 bases. The CDR3 has 15 amino acids. Germline CDR1 is LNHDA and CDR2 is SQIVND (reference sequence). Unmatched junction bases numbered 12, after V lost 6 bases and J lost 7 bases. CDR3 DNA: TGTGCCAGTAGGGCATTAACGGGAGGAGGGAATGAGCAGTTCTTC. Amino acid sequence: CASRALTGGGNEQFF. Combining the CDR3 with reference TRBV19 and TRBJ2-1 gives the whole variable domain DGGITQSPKYLFRKEGQNVTLSCEQNLNHDAMYWYRQDPGQGLRLIYYSQIVNDFQKGDIAEGYSVSREKKESFPLTVTSAQKNPTAFYLCASRALTGGGNEQFFGPGTRLTVL.

Comments on this clone: The junction and the germline gene differ at one end; a read error may be behind it. The chain is built from TRBV27 and TRBJ2-2; no firm D call. Germline lookup yields CDR1 MNHEY and CDR2 SMNVEV (reference sequence). The CDR3 has 14 amino acids. CDR3 in amino acids: CASSLIRNNGELFF. The CDR3 nucleotides read TGTGCCAGCAGTTTGATCAGGAACAACGGGGAGCTGTTTTTT.

The J gene is TRBJ1-3, the V gene TRBV9, with 7 bases that match TRBD1. This CDR3 spans 15 amino acids. Germline trimming cut 8 bases from V and 0 bases from J; bases unmatched to any gene: 8. Germline CDR1 reads SGDLS; CDR2 reads YYNGEE. This CDR3 reads CASQGGRNSGNTIYF. The CDR3 DNA reads as TGTGCCAGTCAGGGGGGACGAAACTCTGGAAACACCATATATTTT.

This chain links TRBV4-3 with TRBJ2-2, with unresolved D. This CDR3 has 18 residues. V dropped 0 bases and J dropped 2 bases, with 16 bases sitting between them. The germline V gene has CDR1 LGHNA and CDR2 YSLEER. The CDR3 DNA reads TGCGCCAGCAGCCAAGAATTAAACAGCCCTATTAACACCGGGGAGCTGTTTTTT. Amino acid sequence: CASSQELNSPINTGELFF.

The genes are TRBV7-8 and TRBJ1-4; TRBD1 might be the D (6 bases). With 2 bases removed from V and 7 bases from J, the gap between germline ends came to 14 bases. This CDR3 is 15 amino acids long. Germline V CDR1 and CDR2: SGHVS, FQNEAQ. The CDR3 protein is CASSLIGGRSEKLFF. CDR3 nucleotide sequence: TGTGCCAGCAGCTTAATCGGGGGGCGAAGTGAAAAACTGTTTTTT.